This T cell receptor (beta chain) was sequenced in a study of shared clonotypes between healthy human individuals. Findings of the study overall: Although depth was large, rarefaction showed that sequencing of the sorted subsets was incomplete.

This clone has ten or more counts. The antigen is not known. With 4 bases removed from V and 10 bases from J, the gap between germline ends came to 23 bases. CDR1 and CDR2 from the germline V gene are WNHNN and SYGVQD (reference sequence). This CDR3 spans 17 amino acids. Libraries were prepared by immunoSEQ multiplex PCR; TCRdb keeps only in-frame clonotypes and omits some of them. This sample carries some 1 million clones, approximately 70% of them seen once, and the ten largest clones take over 1.3%. The sample taken for sequencing was memory CD4+ T cells sorted from blood. Described subset: CD45RA-negative fraction. The clonotype originates from a man between 18 and 35 years old in good health. The V and J genes are TRBV10-1 and TRBJ1-6; maybe TRBD1 (5 bases). The CDR3 sequence: CASSASGHGLNWSPLHF. The CDR3 DNA reads as TGCGCCAGCAGTGCCTCCGGACACGGCCTTAATTGGTCACCCCTCCACTTT.